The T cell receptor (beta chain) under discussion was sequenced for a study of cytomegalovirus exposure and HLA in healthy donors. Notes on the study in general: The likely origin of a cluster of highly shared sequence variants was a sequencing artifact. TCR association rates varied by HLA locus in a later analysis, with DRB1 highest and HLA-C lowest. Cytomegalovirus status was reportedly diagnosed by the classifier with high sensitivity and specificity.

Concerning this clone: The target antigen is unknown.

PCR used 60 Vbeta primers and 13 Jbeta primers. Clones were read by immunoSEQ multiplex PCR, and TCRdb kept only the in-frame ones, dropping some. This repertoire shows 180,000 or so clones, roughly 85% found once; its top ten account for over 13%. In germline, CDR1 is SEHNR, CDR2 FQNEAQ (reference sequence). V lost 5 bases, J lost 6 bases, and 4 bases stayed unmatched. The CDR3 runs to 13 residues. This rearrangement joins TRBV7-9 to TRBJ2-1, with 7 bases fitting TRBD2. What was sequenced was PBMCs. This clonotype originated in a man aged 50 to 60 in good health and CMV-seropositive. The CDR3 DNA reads TGTGCCAGCAGCCATACTAGCGCCAATGAGCAGTTCTTC. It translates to CASSHTSANEQFF.